This T cell receptor beta chain was profiled in a study of blood T cell repertoires in COVID-19. Study-level information: PBMCs, B-cell-depleted T cells, or T cells were the source of the cDNA or gDNA that made up the material.

Participants, about 18 to 90 years old, spanned 24 US areas. Clinical histories supplied by participants themselves formed the basis of cohort assignment. The study recruited exposed participants who had met a COVID-19 case within 2 weeks before entry. The table came from immunoSEQ multiplex PCR; TCRdb's copy has only in-frame clones and leaves some out. The sample holds around 270,000 clones, around 90% seen once. Material for sequencing was PBMCs or T cells enriched from blood (not recorded which). The source of this sequence is a woman aged 40 to 50 who had been exposed to COVID-19.

Here the CDR3 DNA reads TGTGCCAGCAGCCCCGAATCCAGCTCCTACAATGAGCAGTTCTTC. Its translation: CASSPESSSYNEQFF. The chain couples TRBV9 to TRBJ2-1; D is ambiguous. Trimming took 4 bases from V and 0 from J, leaving 11 bases between them. The CDR3 spans 15 residues. Germline loops: CDR1 SGDLS, CDR2 YYNGEE.